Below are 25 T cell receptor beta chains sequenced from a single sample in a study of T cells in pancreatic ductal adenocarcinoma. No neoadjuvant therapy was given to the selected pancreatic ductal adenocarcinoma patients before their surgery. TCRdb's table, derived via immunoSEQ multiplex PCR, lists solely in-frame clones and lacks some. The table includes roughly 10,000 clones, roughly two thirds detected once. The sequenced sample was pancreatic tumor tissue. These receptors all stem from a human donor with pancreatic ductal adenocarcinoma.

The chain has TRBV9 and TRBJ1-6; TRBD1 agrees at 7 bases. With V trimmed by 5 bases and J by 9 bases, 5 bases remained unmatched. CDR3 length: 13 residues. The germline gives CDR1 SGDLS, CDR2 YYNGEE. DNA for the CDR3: TGTGCCAGCAGAGGGCAGGGGGGTTCACCCCTCCACTTT. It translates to CASRGQGGSPLHF.

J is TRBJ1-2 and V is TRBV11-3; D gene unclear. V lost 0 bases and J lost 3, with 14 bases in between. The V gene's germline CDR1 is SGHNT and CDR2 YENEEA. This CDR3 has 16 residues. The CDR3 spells CASSLDVNRPDYGYTF. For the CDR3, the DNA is TGTGCCAGCAGCTTAGACGTGAACCGCCCCGACTATGGCTACACCTTC.

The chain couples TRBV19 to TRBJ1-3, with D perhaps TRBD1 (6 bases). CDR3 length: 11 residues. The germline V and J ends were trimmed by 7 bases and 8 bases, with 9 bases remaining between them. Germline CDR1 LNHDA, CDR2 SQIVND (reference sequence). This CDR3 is CASIGGHTIYF. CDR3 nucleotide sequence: TGTGCCAGTATCGGGGGGCACACCATATATTTT.

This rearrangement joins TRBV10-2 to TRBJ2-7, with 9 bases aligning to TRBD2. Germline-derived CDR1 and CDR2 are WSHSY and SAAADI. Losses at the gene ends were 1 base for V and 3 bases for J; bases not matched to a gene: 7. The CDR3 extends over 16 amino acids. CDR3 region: CASSEFGSSGSYEQYF. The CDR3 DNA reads TGCGCCAGCAGTGAGTTTGGCAGTAGCGGGAGCTACGAGCAGTACTTC.

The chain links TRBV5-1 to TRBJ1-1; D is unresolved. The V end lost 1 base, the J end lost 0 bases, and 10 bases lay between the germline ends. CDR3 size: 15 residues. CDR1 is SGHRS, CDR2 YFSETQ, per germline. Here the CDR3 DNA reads TGCGCCAGCAGCTTGTCGACACCGATGAACACTGAAGCTTTCTTT. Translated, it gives CASSLSTPMNTEAFF.

The CDR3 reads CASSLEGPTKNIQYF. In nucleotides, the CDR3 is TGCGCCAGCAGCTTGGAGGGGCCTACCAAAAACATTCAGTACTTC. The J gene is TRBJ2-4, the V gene TRBV5-1; tentative D call: TRBD1 (5 bases). The germline CDR1 and CDR2 sequences are SGHRS and YFSETQ. V was shortened by 0 bases and J by 2 bases, with 9 bases between the two germline ends. CDR3 length equals 15 residues.

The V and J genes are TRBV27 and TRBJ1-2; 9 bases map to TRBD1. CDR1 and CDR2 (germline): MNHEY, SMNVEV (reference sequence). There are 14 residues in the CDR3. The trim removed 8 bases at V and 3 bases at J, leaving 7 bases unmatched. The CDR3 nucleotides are TGTGCCAGCGGGCATGACAGGGGGGACTATGGCTACACCTTC. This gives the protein CASGHDRGDYGYTF.

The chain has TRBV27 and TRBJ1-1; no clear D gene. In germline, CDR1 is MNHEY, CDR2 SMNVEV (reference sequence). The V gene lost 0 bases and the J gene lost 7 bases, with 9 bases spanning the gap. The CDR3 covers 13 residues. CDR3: CASSLSKRNEAFF. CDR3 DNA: TGTGCCAGCAGTTTATCGAAAAGGAATGAAGCTTTCTTT.

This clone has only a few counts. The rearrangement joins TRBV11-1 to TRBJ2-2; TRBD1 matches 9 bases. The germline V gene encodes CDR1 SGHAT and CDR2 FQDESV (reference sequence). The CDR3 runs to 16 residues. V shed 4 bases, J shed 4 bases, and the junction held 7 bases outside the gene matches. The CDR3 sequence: CASSSGQGRGTGELFF. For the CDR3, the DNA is TGTGCCAGCAGCTCCGGACAGGGGAGGGGCACCGGGGAGCTGTTTTTT.

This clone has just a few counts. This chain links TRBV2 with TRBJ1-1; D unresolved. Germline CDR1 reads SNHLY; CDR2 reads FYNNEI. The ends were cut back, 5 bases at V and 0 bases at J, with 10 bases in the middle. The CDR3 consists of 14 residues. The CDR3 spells CASSNVVMNTEAFF. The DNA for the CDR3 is TGTGCCAGCAGTAATGTCGTGATGAACACTGAAGCTTTCTTT.

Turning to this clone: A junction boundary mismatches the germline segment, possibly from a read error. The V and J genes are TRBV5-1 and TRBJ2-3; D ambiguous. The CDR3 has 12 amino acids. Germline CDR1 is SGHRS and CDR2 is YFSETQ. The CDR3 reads CASSALADTQYF. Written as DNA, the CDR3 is TGTGCCAGCAGCGCGTTGGCAGATACGCAGTATTTT.

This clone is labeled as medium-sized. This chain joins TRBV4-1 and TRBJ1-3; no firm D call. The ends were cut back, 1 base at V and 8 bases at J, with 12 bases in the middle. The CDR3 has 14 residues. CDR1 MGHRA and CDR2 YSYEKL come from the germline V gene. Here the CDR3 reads CASSQAVYGDTIYF. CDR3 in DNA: TGCGCCAGCAGCCAAGCGGTATATGGGGACACCATATATTTT.

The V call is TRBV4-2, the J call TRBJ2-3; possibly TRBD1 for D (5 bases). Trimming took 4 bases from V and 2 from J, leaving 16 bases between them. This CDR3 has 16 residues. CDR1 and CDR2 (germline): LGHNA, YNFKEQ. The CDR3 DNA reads TGTGCCAGCAGCCCGAATAGGGGCAGCGCCACAGATACGCAGTATTTT. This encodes CASSPNRGSATDTQYF.

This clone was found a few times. CDR3 protein: CASTPGPDYGYTF. The CDR3 nucleotides are TGTGCCAGTACGCCAGGGCCGGACTATGGCTACACCTTC. V and J are TRBV19 and TRBJ1-2, with a weak D call TRBD1 (5 bases). The germline V and J ends were trimmed by 7 bases and 3 bases, with 12 bases remaining between them. CDR1 is LNHDA and CDR2 is SQIVND in the germline V gene (reference sequence). CDR3 size: 13 residues.

CDR3 bases: TGTGCCAGCGATCCGGGACAGGGGGTGGGAGGCTACACCTTC. It encodes CASDPGQGVGGYTF. The chain joins TRBV19 to TRBJ1-2; TRBD1 aligns across 11 bases. Germline assignment: CDR1 LNHDA and CDR2 SQIVND (reference sequence). This CDR3 region has 14 residues. The V and J ends lost 9 bases and 8 bases, in that order; junction bases with no gene match: 11.

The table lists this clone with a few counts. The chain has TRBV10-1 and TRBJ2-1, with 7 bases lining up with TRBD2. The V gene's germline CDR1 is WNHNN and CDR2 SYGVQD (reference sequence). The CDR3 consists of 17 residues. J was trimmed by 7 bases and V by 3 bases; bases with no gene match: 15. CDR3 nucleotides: TGCGCCAGCAGTGAATCCAGGGTGGGCCTAGCGGAGAATGAGCAGTTCTTC. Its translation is CASSESRVGLAENEQFF.

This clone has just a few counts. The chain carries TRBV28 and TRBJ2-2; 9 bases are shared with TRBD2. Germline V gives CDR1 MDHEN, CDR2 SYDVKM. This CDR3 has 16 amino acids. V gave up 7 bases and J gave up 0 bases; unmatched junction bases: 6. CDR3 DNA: TGTGCCAGCACCCCAGGCGGGAGGGCGAACACCGGGGAGCTGTTTTTT. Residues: CASTPGGRANTGELFF.

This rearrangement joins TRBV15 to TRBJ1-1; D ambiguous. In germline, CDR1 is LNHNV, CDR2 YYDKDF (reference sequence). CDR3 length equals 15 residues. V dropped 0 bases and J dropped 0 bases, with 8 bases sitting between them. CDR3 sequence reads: CATSREKGVNTEAFF. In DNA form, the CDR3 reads TGTGCCACCAGCAGAGAAAAGGGTGTGAACACTGAAGCTTTCTTT. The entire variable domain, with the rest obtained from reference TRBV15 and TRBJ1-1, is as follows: DAMVIQNPRYQVTQFGKPVTLSCSQTLNHNVMYWYQQKSSQAPKLLFHYYDKDFNNEADTPDNFQSRRPNTSFCFLDIRSPGLGDTAMYLCATSREKGVNTEAFFGQGTRLTVV.

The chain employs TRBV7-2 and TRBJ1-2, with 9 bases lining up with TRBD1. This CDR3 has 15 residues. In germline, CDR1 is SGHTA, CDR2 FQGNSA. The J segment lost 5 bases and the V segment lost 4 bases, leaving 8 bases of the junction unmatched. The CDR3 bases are TGTGCCAGCAGCTCGGCCCCGGGACAGGGTTATGGCTACACCTTC. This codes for CASSSAPGQGYGYTF.

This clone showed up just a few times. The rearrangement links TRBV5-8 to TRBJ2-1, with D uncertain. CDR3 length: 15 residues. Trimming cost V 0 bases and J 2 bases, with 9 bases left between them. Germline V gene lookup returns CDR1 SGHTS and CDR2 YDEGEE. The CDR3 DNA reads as TGTGCCAGCAGCTTGGCCTTACTACCCTACAATGAGCAGTTCTTC. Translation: CASSLALLPYNEQFF.

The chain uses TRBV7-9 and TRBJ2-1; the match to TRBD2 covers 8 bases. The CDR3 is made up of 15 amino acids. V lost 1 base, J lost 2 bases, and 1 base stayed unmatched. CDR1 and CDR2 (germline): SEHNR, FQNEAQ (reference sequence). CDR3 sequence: CASSLDGRAYNEQFF. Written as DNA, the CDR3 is TGTGCCAGCAGCTTAGACGGGAGGGCCTACAATGAGCAGTTCTTC. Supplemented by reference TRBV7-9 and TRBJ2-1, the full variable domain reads DTGVSQNPRHKITKRGQNVTFRCDPISEHNRLYWYRQTLGQGPEFLTYFQNEAQLEKSRLLSDRFSAERPKGSFSTLEIQRTEQGDSAMYLCASSLDGRAYNEQFFGPGTRLTVL.

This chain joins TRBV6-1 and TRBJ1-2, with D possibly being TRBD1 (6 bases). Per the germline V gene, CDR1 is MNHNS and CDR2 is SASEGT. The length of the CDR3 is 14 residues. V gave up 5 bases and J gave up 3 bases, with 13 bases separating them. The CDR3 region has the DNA TGTGCCAGCAGTAGGGGGGTGGGCGACTATGGCTACACCTTC. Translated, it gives CASSRGVGDYGYTF.

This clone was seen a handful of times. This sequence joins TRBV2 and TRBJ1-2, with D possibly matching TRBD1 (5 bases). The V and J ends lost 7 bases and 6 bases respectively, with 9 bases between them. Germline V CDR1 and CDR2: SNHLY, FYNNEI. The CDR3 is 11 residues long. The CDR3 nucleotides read TGTGCCAGCACTAGGGGCGATGGCTACACCTTC. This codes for CASTRGDGYTF.

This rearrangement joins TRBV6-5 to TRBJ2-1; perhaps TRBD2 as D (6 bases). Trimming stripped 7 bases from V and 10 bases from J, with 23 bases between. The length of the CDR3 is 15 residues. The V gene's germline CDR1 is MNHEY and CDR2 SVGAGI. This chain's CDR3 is CASTPGERILGEQFF. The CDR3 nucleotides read TGTGCCAGCACCCCGGGGGAGCGGATCTTAGGGGAGCAGTTCTTC.

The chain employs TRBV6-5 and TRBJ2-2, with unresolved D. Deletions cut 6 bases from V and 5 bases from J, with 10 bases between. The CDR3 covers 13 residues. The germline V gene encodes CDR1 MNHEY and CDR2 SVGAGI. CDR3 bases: TGTGCCAGCAGCTTACAAGAGACCGGGGAGCTGTTTTTT. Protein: CASSLQETGELFF.